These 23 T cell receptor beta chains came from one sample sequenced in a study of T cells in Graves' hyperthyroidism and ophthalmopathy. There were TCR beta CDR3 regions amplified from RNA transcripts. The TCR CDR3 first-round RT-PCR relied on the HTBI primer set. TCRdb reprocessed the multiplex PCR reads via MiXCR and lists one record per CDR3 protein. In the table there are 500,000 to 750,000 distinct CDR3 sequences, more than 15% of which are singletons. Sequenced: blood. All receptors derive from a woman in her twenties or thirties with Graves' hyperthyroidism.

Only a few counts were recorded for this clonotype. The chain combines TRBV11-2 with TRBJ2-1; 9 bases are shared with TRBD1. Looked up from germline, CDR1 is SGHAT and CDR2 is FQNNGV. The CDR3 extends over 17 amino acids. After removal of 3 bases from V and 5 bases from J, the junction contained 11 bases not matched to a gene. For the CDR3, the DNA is TGTGCCAGCAGCTTGCTTTACAGGGGGCTATTGAACAATGAGCAGTTCTTC. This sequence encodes CASSLLYRGLLNNEQFF.

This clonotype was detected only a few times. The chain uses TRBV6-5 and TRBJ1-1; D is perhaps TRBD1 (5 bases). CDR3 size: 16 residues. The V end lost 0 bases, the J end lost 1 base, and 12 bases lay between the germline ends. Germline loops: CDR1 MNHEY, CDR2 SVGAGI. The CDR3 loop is CASSYSTLGGNTEAFF. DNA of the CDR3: TGTGCCAGCAGTTACTCGACTCTGGGGGGGAACACTGAAGCTTTCTTT.

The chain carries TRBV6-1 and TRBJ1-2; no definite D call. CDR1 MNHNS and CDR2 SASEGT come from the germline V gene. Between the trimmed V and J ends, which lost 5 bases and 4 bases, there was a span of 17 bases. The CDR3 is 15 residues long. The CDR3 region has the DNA TGTGCCAGCAGTAACGGCGCAGGAGCTGGCTATGGCTACACCTTC. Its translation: CASSNGAGAGYGYTF.

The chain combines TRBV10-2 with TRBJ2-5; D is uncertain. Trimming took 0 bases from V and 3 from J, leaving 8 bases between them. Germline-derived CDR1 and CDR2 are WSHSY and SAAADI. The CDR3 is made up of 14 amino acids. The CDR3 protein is CASSESNWEETQYF. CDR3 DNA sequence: TGCGCCAGCAGTGAGTCAAACTGGGAAGAGACCCAGTACTTC.

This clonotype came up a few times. This CDR3 reads CASRPGGGAAYEQYF. CDR3 nucleotides: TGTGCCAGCAGACCCGGGGGAGGGGCTGCCTACGAGCAGTACTTC. The genes are TRBV6-1 and TRBJ2-7; 7 bases are a match to TRBD2. The CDR3 spans 15 residues. J was trimmed by 2 bases and V by 6 bases; bases with no gene match: 10. Germline lookup yields CDR1 MNHNS and CDR2 SASEGT.

CDR3 amino acids: CASSTGDSGNQPQHF. Here the CDR3 DNA reads TGCGCCAGCAGCACTGGGGATTCCGGCAATCAGCCCCAGCATTTT. The chain couples TRBV5-1 to TRBJ1-5; D is ambiguous. The germline CDR1 and CDR2 sequences are SGHRS and YFSETQ. V lost 4 bases and J 2 bases, leaving 13 bases between the germline ends. This CDR3 has 15 amino acids. Filled out from reference TRBV5-1 and TRBJ1-5, the complete variable domain reads KAGVTQTPRYLIKTRGQQVTLSCSPISGHRSVSWYQQTPGQGLQFLFEYFSETQRNKGNFPGRFSGRQFSNSRSEMNVSTLELGDSALYLCASSTGDSGNQPQHFGDGTRLSIL.

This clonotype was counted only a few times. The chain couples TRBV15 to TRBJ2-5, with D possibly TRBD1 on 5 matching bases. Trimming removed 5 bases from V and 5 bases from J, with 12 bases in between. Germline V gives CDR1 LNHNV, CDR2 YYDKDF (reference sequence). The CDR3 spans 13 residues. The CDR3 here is CATSARKGETQYF. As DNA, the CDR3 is TGTGCCACCAGCGCCCGCAAGGGGGAGACCCAGTACTTC.

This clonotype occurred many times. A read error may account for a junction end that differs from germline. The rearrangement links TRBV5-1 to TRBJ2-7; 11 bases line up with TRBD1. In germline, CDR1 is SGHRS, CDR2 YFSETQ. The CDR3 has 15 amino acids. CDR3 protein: CASSLGTGGSDEQYF. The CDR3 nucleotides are TGCGCCAGCAGCTTGGGGACAGGGGGCTCCGACGAGCAGTACTTC. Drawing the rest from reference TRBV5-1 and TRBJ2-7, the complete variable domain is KAGVTQTPRYLIKTRGQQVTLSCSPISGHRSVSWYQQTPGQGLQFLFEYFSETQRNKGNFPGRFSGRQFSNSRSEMNVSTLELGDSALYLCASSLGTGGSDEQYFGPGTRLTVT.

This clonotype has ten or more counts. Here the CDR3 DNA reads TGTGCCAGCAGCTTAGACGCTCAGCCCCAGCATTTT. Its protein is CASSLDAQPQHF. This rearrangement joins TRBV7-9 to TRBJ1-5, with D hard to call. Germline V gene data show CDR1 as SEHNR and CDR2 as FQNEAQ (reference sequence). Trimming took 1 base from V and 6 from J, leaving 4 bases between them. This CDR3 is built from 12 residues.

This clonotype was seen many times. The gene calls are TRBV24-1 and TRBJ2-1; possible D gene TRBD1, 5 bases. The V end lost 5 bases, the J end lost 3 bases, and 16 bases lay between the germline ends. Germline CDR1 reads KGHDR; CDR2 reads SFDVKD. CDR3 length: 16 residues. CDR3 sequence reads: CATSAGAGAYYNEQFF. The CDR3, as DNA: TGTGCCACCAGTGCCGGAGCTGGGGCCTACTACAATGAGCAGTTCTTC.

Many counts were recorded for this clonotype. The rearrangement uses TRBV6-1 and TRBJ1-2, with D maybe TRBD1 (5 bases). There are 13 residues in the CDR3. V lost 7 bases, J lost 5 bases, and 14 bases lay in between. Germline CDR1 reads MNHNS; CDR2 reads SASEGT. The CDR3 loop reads CASTYDSTYGYTF. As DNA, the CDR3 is TGTGCCAGCACCTACGACAGTACTTATGGCTACACCTTC.

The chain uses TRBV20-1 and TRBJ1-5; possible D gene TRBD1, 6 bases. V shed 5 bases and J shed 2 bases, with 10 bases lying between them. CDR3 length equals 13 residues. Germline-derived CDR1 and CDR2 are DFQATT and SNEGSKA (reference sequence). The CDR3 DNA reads TGCAGTGCTGCCCGACAGGGCAATCAGCCCCAGCATTTT. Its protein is CSAARQGNQPQHF.

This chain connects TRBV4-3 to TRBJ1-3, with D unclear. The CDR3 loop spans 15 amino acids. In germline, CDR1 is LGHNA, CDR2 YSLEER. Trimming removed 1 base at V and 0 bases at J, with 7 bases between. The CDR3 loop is CASSQVQSSGNTIYF. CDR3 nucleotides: TGCGCCAGCAGCCAAGTCCAGAGCTCTGGAAACACCATATATTTT.

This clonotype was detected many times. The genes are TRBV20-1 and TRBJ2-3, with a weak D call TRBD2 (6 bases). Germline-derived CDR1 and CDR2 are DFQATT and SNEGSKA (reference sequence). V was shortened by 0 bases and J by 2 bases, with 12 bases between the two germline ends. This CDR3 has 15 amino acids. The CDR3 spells CSAREVGGTTDTQYF. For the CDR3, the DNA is TGCAGTGCTAGAGAAGTTGGCGGGACCACAGATACGCAGTATTTT.

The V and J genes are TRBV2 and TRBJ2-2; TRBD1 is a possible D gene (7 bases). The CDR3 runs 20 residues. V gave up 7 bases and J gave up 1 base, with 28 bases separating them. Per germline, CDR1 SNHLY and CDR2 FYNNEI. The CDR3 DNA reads TGTGCCAGCATCTCGAACAGGAGGGGGCCTAACCCAAAGAACACCGGGGAGCTGTTTTTT. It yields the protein CASISNRRGPNPKNTGELFF.

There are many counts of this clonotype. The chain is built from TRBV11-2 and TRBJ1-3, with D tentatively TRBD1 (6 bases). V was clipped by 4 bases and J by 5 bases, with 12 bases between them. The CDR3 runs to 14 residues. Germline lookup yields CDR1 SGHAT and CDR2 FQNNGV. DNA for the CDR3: TGTGCCAGCAGCTACAAGGACAGTCGAAACACCATATATTTT. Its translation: CASSYKDSRNTIYF.

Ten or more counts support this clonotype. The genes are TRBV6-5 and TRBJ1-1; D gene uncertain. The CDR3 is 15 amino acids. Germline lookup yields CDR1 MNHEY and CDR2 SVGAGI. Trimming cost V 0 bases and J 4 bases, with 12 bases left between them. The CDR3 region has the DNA TGTGCCAGCAGTTACTCTCTTACGCATATCACTGAAGCTTTCTTT. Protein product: CASSYSLTHITEAFF.

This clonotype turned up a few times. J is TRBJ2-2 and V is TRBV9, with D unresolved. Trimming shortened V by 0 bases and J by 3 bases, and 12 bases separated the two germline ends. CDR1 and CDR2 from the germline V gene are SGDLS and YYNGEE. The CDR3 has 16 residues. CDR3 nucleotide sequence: TGTGCCAGCAGCGTAGAGGCTACTACTCACACCGGGGAGCTGTTTTTT. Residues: CASSVEATTHTGELFF.

This chain's CDR3 is CASSRTGHGQPQHF. The CDR3 nucleotides read TGTGCCAGCAGCAGGACAGGGCATGGTCAGCCCCAGCATTTT. V is TRBV14 and J is TRBJ1-5; TRBD1 matches at 8 bases. From germline, CDR1 is SGHDN and CDR2 FVKESK. This CDR3 contains 14 residues. The V gene end was trimmed by 5 bases and the J gene end by 6 bases; junction bases not matched to a gene: 6.

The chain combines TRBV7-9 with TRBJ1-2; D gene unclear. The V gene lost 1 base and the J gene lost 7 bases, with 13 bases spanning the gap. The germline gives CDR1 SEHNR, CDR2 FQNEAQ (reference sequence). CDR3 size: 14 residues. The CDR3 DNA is TGTGCCAGCAGCTTAGTGGCCGGGATAGTTGGCTACACCTTC. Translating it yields CASSLVAGIVGYTF.

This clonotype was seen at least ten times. CDR3 region: CAWSGGPYSYEQYF. Here the CDR3 DNA reads TGTGCCTGGAGCGGAGGGCCCTACTCCTACGAGCAGTACTTC. The chain employs TRBV30 and TRBJ2-7; the D gene is possibly TRBD2 (6 bases). Germline assignment: CDR1 GTSNPN and CDR2 SVGIG (reference sequence). V was pared by 3 bases and J by 0 bases, with 12 bases between. The CDR3 spans 14 residues.

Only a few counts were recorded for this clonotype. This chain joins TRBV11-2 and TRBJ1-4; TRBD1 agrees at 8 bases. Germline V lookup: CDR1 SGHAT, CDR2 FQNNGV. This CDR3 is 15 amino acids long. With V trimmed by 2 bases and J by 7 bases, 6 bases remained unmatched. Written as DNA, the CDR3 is TGTGCCAGCAGCTTATCCTCAGGGGGCCCTGAAAAACTGTTTTTT. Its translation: CASSLSSGGPEKLFF.

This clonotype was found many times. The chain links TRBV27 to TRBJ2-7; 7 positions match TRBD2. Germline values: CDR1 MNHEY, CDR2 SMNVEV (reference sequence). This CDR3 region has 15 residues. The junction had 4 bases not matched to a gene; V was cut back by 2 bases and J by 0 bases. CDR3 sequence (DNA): TGTGCCAGCAGTTTACAGGGACTAAGCTCCTACGAGCAGTACTTC. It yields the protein CASSLQGLSSYEQYF.